The 2 T cell receptor beta chains given below trace back to one sample, sequenced in a study of cytomegalovirus exposure and HLA in healthy donors. Both 60 Vbeta primers and 13 Jbeta primers went into the PCR. Here immunoSEQ multiplex PCR was the method, and the copy in TCRdb shows in-frame clones only, minus some. The sample has 110,000 to 150,000 clones, 68% seen once. The sample taken for sequencing was PBMCs. The receptors were gathered from a man in his 60s in good health and CMV-seronegative.

The J gene is TRBJ2-7, the V gene TRBV6-6; possible D gene TRBD2, 6 bases. The germline gives CDR1 MNHNY, CDR2 SVGAGI (reference sequence). V was shortened by 6 bases and J by 4 bases, with 19 bases between the two germline ends. This CDR3 is built from 15 residues. The CDR3 nucleotides are TGTGCCAGCAGAACCCCGGAGGGTTCGGATTACGAGCAGTACTTC. It specifies CASRTPEGSDYEQYF.

The V call is TRBV15, the J call TRBJ1-3, with D maybe TRBD1 (6 bases). The germline gives CDR1 LNHNV, CDR2 YYDKDF (reference sequence). The CDR3 consists of 17 residues. Between the trimmed V and J ends, which lost 1 base and 0 bases, there was a span of 13 bases. The CDR3 region is CATSRGRGQTSGNTIYF. CDR3 DNA sequence: TGTGCCACCAGCAGAGGAAGGGGACAAACCTCTGGAAACACCATATATTTT.